This record covers a single T cell receptor beta chain. This entry belongs to a study of T cell changes during pregnancy in multiple sclerosis. Libraries were prepared by immunoSEQ multiplex PCR; TCRdb keeps only in-frame clonotypes and omits some of them. The sample yields 40,000 to 45,000 clones, 80% to 95% seen once. Germline lookup yields CDR1 SGHKS and CDR2 YYEKEE (reference sequence). CDR3 size: 14 residues. Deletions cut 3 bases from V and 6 bases from J, with 13 bases between. The sample was CD4+ T cells from peripheral blood mononuclear cells, taken before pregnancy. This TCR was sampled from a female donor with multiple sclerosis, enrolled in a pregnancy study. The gene calls are TRBV5-5 and TRBJ2-1, with D possibly matching TRBD1 (5 bases). DNA for the CDR3: TGTGCCAGCAGCTCTTACAGAGACAGCAATGAGCAGTTCTTC. Residues: CASSSYRDSNEQFF.